Following are 20 T cell receptor beta chains from one sample sequenced in a study of cytomegalovirus exposure and HLA in healthy donors. The PCR was carried out with 60 Vbeta primers and 13 Jbeta primers. Measured with immunoSEQ multiplex PCR; TCRdb has only the in-frame clones, and not every one. Of about 190,000 clones detected, over 80% appear once; the ten largest clones hold roughly 1.6%. The material sequenced was PBMCs. The receptor source for this set is a middle-aged man in good health and CMV-seronegative.

The count of this clone is one. The rearrangement links TRBV5-6 to TRBJ2-3; TRBD2 matches 9 bases. The V gene end was trimmed by 5 bases and the J gene end by 4 bases; junction bases not matched to a gene: 8. This CDR3 region has 15 residues. CDR1 is SGHDT and CDR2 is YYEEEE in the germline V gene. CDR3 bases: TGTGCCAGCAGAAATAGCGGGGGCTCTCCAGATACGCAGTATTTT. Protein sequence: CASRNSGGSPDTQYF.

The rearrangement joins TRBV13 to TRBJ1-2; possibly TRBD1 for D (6 bases). Trimming removed 7 bases from V and 0 bases from J, with 15 bases in between. Germline V gene data show CDR1 as PRHDT and CDR2 as FYEKMQ (reference sequence). CDR3 length: 15 amino acids. The CDR3 sequence: CASNLGQNPNYGYTF. The CDR3 DNA reads TGTGCCAGCAACCTAGGACAGAATCCTAACTATGGCTACACCTTC.

The chain recombines TRBV5-1 with TRBJ2-5; D perhaps matches TRBD1 (6 bases). CDR1 SGHRS and CDR2 YFSETQ come from the germline V gene. This CDR3 contains 13 residues. V was clipped by 4 bases and J by 5 bases, with 12 bases between them. The CDR3 protein is CASSGGSVETQYF. The CDR3, as DNA: TGCGCCAGCAGCGGGGGCTCTGTCGAGACCCAGTACTTC.

V gene TRBV7-2 combines with J gene TRBJ2-1, with 10 bases lining up with TRBD2. The CDR3 length is 15 residues. J lost 6 bases, V lost 4 bases, and 6 bases had no gene match. CDR1 and CDR2 (germline): SGHTA, FQGNSA. CDR3 coding DNA: TGTGCCAGCAGCTCCGCCGGGACTAGCGCCAATGAGCAGTTCTTC. Translated, it gives CASSSAGTSANEQFF.

The sample holds a few counts of this clone. The chain couples TRBV28 to TRBJ2-1; TRBD1 aligns across 7 bases. The CDR3 consists of 17 residues. Germline CDR1 reads MDHEN; CDR2 reads SYDVKM. With V trimmed by 5 bases and J by 2 bases, 12 bases remained unmatched. The CDR3 DNA reads TGTGCCAGCAGTCAGATACAGGGGTCCCGCACCTACAATGAGCAGTTCTTC. Its protein is CASSQIQGSRTYNEQFF.

A note on this clone: Relative to the germline gene, one junction end is altered; a read error may explain this. The chain joins TRBV7-9 to TRBJ2-1, with 7 bases that match TRBD2. CDR1 and CDR2 from the germline V gene are SEHNR and FQNEAQ (reference sequence). The CDR3 is made up of 16 amino acids. The CDR3 bases are TGTTCCAGCAACTCAGGGCCGGGGGGAACCTACAATGAGCAGTTCTTC. Protein product: CSSNSGPGGTYNEQFF.

The table lists this clone with a count of one. This chain joins TRBV28 and TRBJ2-5; possible D gene TRBD1, 5 bases. The CDR3 sequence is 14 residues long. V was clipped by 7 bases and J by 6 bases, with 18 bases between them. Germline values: CDR1 MDHEN, CDR2 SYDVKM. The CDR3 here is CASTLGSRVKTQYF. The DNA for the CDR3 is TGTGCCAGCACCCTAGGCTCCAGGGTTAAGACCCAGTACTTC.

The chain is built from TRBV27 and TRBJ2-5, with TRBD2 as a possible D gene (5 bases). Germline CDR1 reads MNHEY; CDR2 reads SMNVEV (reference sequence). The CDR3 spans 14 residues. The V end was cut by 5 bases, the J end by 5 bases, with 15 bases between. CDR3 in amino acids: CASSPTRLRETQYF. The DNA of the CDR3 is TGTGCCAGCAGTCCCACTAGATTGCGTGAGACCCAGTACTTC.

This clone came up a few times. The V gene is TRBV29-1, the J gene TRBJ1-3, with D possibly TRBD1 on 5 matching bases. The CDR3 totals 14 residues. CDR1 is SQVTM and CDR2 is ANQGSEA in the germline V gene. Trimming took off 2 bases at V and 0 bases at J, with 8 bases between the two ends. CDR3 residues: CSVEPQVSGNTIYF. The CDR3 DNA reads as TGCAGCGTTGAACCACAGGTCTCTGGAAACACCATATATTTT.

V and J are TRBV6-1 and TRBJ2-2; maybe TRBD2 (5 bases). This CDR3 has 15 residues. Germline V gene data show CDR1 as MNHNS and CDR2 as SASEGT. Trimming left V 0 bases short and J 4 bases short, with 9 bases between. CDR3 nucleotides: TGTGCCAGCAGTGAAGCCCGGACTCCCACCGGGGAGCTGTTTTTT. Translation gives CASSEARTPTGELFF.

This CDR3 reads CASSLSLGGSYNEQFF. CDR3 DNA sequence: TGTGCCAGTAGCCTGTCCCTAGGGGGTTCTTACAATGAGCAGTTCTTC. The J gene is TRBJ2-1, the V gene TRBV19; the D gene is possibly TRBD1 (6 bases). There are 16 residues in the CDR3. Per germline, CDR1 LNHDA and CDR2 SQIVND (reference sequence). V was shortened by 6 bases and J by 4 bases, with 19 bases between the two germline ends.

This rearrangement joins TRBV18 to TRBJ1-4; D possibly corresponds to TRBD1 (6 bases). Germline-derived CDR1 and CDR2 are KGHSH and LQKENI. V gave up 6 bases and J gave up 0 bases, with 8 bases separating them. The CDR3 loop spans 14 amino acids. DNA for the CDR3: TGTGCCAGCTCTCAGGGGACAACTAATGAAAAACTGTTTTTT. Translation gives CASSQGTTNEKLFF.

This chain links TRBV29-1 with TRBJ2-5, with D perhaps TRBD2 (5 bases). Trimming removed 1 base at V and 5 bases at J, with 8 bases between. From germline, CDR1 is SQVTM and CDR2 ANQGSEA. The CDR3 loop spans 12 amino acids. The CDR3: CSVEGGSETQYF. CDR3 sequence (DNA): TGCAGCGTTGAAGGAGGGAGCGAGACCCAGTACTTC.

Worth noting for this clone: A read error may produce the germline difference seen at one junction end. The chain couples TRBV7-9 to TRBJ1-5; TRBD1 matches 7 bases. Per germline, CDR1 SEHNR and CDR2 FQNEAQ (reference sequence). The CDR3 has 15 amino acids. Here the CDR3 DNA reads TGTTCCAGCAGCATGACAGGGAATAGCAATCAGCCCCAGCATTTT. It codes for CSSSMTGNSNQPQHF.

This clone has only one observation. The V and J genes are TRBV5-4 and TRBJ2-7; 11 bases match TRBD2. The CDR3 extends over 19 amino acids. Trimming cost V 1 base and J 4 bases; bases outside gene matches: 16. Germline lookup yields CDR1 SGHNT and CDR2 YYREEE (reference sequence). CDR3 sequence reads: CASSLSVGLADPLPYEQYF. CDR3 bases: TGTGCCAGCAGCTTGAGTGTGGGACTAGCGGACCCTTTGCCATACGAGCAGTACTTC.

Here the CDR3 DNA reads TGTGCCAGTAGTGTGCAGGGGGCGACGGCGAACGGTGTGCAGTACTTC. It yields the protein CASSVQGATANGVQYF. V usage is TRBV19 and J usage is TRBJ2-7; TRBD1 matches 8 bases. Germline CDR1 and CDR2: LNHDA and SQIVND (reference sequence). The CDR3 spans 16 residues. The V gene end was trimmed by 5 bases and the J gene end by 9 bases; junction bases not matched to a gene: 18.

This rearrangement joins TRBV15 to TRBJ2-1, with D maybe TRBD2 (6 bases). Germline-derived CDR1 and CDR2 are LNHNV and YYDKDF (reference sequence). The CDR3 extends over 15 amino acids. V lost 6 bases, J lost 6 bases, and 18 bases lay in between. CDR3 region: CATSSDRGASNEQFF. The CDR3 coding sequence is TGTGCCACCAGTAGCGACCGCGGGGCATCCAATGAGCAGTTCTTC. Full variable domain (outside the CDR3, taken from reference TRBV15 and TRBJ2-1): DAMVIQNPRYQVTQFGKPVTLSCSQTLNHNVMYWYQQKSSQAPKLLFHYYDKDFNNEADTPDNFQSRRPNTSFCFLDIRSPGLGDTAMYLCATSSDRGASNEQFFGPGTRLTVL.

The chain uses TRBV9 and TRBJ2-5, with TRBD2 identical over 10 bases. V trimming: 0 bases; J trimming: 4 bases; junction bases outside the gene matches: 3. The germline CDR1 and CDR2 sequences are SGDLS and YYNGEE. This CDR3 is built from 15 residues. In nucleotides, the CDR3 is TGTGCCAGCAGCGTAGAAGCGGGGGGGCGAGAGACCCAGTACTTC. Translated, it gives CASSVEAGGRETQYF.

The rearrangement joins TRBV25-1 to TRBJ2-7; 8 nucleotides line up with TRBD1. Germline loops: CDR1 MGHDK, CDR2 SYGVNS. Losses at the gene ends were 3 bases for V and 3 bases for J; bases not matched to a gene: 7. The CDR3 is 15 amino acids. The CDR3: CASSDHRGIGYEQYF. In DNA, the CDR3 is TGTGCCAGCAGTGATCACAGGGGGATAGGCTACGAGCAGTACTTC.

This chain joins TRBV7-2 and TRBJ1-4, with D perhaps matching TRBD1 (6 bases). The CDR3 covers 12 residues. Germline V gene sequence: CDR1 SGHTA, CDR2 FQGNSA. The V end lost 5 bases, the J end lost 8 bases, and 9 bases lay between the germline ends. The CDR3 DNA sequence: TGTGCCAGCAGCCCGGACAGAGAAAAACTGTTTTTT. Its protein is CASSPDREKLFF.